The 14 T cell receptor beta chains in this list originate from one sample, sequenced in a study of T cells in Graves' hyperthyroidism and ophthalmopathy. What was amplified from RNA transcripts were TCR beta CDR3 regions. The HTBI primer set was used in a first-round RT-PCR of the TCR CDR3. Each CDR3 protein is one row after TCRdb ran MiXCR on the multiplex PCR reads. The sample holds around 250,000 distinct CDR3 sequences, more than 12% seen once. Input material: blood. The receptors derive from a woman aged 40 to 50 with Graves' hyperthyroidism that later progressed to Graves' ophthalmopathy.

This clonotype was recorded many times. The V call is TRBV20-1, the J call TRBJ1-1; TRBD1 agrees at 9 bases. CDR1 is DFQATT and CDR2 is SNEGSKA in the germline V gene (reference sequence). The CDR3 consists of 12 residues. CDR3 DNA sequence: TGCATCGAGGACAGGGGTAAAGGTGAAGCTTTCTTT. It yields the protein CIEDRGKGEAFF.

This clonotype has ten or more counts. The chain recombines TRBV6-1 with TRBJ2-2, with TRBD2 matching over 10 bases. V was pared by 7 bases and J by 0 bases, with 2 bases of the junction left unmatched. The CDR3 length is 15 residues. CDR1 and CDR2 from the germline V gene are MNHNS and SASEGT. The CDR3 nucleotides are TGTGCCAGCAATCTAGCGGGAGCGAACACCGGGGAGCTGTTTTTT. This codes for CASNLAGANTGELFF.

A single count supports this clonotype. V is TRBV20-1 and J is TRBJ1-5, with TRBD1 matching over 10 bases. The CDR3 is 16 residues long. Germline V gives CDR1 DFQATT, CDR2 SNEGSKA (reference sequence). With V trimmed by 2 bases and J by 5 bases, 9 bases remained unmatched. The CDR3 nucleotides read TGCAGTGCTAGAAAAAAACTGGACAGGGGGGATCAGCCCCAGCATTTT. Translated: CSARKKLDRGDQPQHF.

This clonotype has ten or more counts. The rearrangement uses TRBV5-5 and TRBJ1-2, with D tentatively TRBD1 (6 bases). V was cut by 4 bases and J by 3 bases, with 10 bases left in between. Germline V lookup: CDR1 SGHKS, CDR2 YYEKEE (reference sequence). This CDR3 is 13 amino acids long. CDR3 region: CASSAGHDYGYTF. For the CDR3, the DNA is TGTGCCAGCAGCGCGGGACACGACTATGGCTACACCTTC.

The sample holds many counts of this clonotype. The chain couples TRBV6-5 to TRBJ1-4; D possibly corresponds to TRBD1 (5 bases). In germline, CDR1 is MNHEY, CDR2 SVGAGI. Trimming took 4 bases from V and 4 from J, leaving 10 bases between them. This CDR3 spans 14 amino acids. The CDR3 region has the DNA TGTGCCAGCAGTTTGACAGCGAGTAATGAAAAACTGTTTTTT. Its translation: CASSLTASNEKLFF.

J is TRBJ2-7 and V is TRBV27, with TRBD2 matching over 11 bases. The CDR3 has 15 amino acids. Germline values: CDR1 MNHEY, CDR2 SMNVEV (reference sequence). Trimming at V came to 2 bases and at J to 7 bases, leaving 7 bases not matched to a gene. CDR3: CASSLVGSGRVEQYF. DNA of the CDR3: TGTGCCAGCAGTTTAGTAGGTAGCGGGAGGGTTGAGCAGTACTTC.

The chain carries TRBV27 and TRBJ2-7, with a possible D match to TRBD2 (6 bases). Between the trimmed V and J ends, which lost 6 bases and 7 bases, there was a span of 25 bases. The V gene's germline CDR1 is MNHEY and CDR2 SMNVEV (reference sequence). The CDR3 runs 16 residues. CDR3 sequence reads: CASRRGGLEPPPEQYF. The CDR3 nucleotides read TGTGCCAGCAGAAGAGGAGGGCTGGAGCCCCCGCCGGAGCAGTACTTC.

V usage is TRBV11-2 and J usage is TRBJ2-3; the match to TRBD2 covers 9 bases. J gave up 4 bases and V 0 bases, and 8 bases lay outside the gene matches. CDR3 length: 17 amino acids. Per germline, CDR1 SGHAT and CDR2 FQNNGV. CDR3: CASSLELAGAPPDTQYF. CDR3 DNA: TGTGCCAGCAGCTTAGAATTAGCGGGAGCCCCCCCAGATACGCAGTATTTT.

A note on this clonotype: A much larger clone sits a single nucleotide away, making a read error possible. This chain joins TRBV3-1 and TRBJ2-7, with D perhaps TRBD1 (5 bases). The CDR3 covers 12 residues. In germline, CDR1 is LGHDT, CDR2 YNNKEL (reference sequence). The CDR3 DNA reads as TGTGTCAGCAGCCGGACAAACCACGAGCAGTACTTC. Protein sequence: CVSSRTNHEQYF.

This clonotype was counted ten times or more. This sequence joins TRBV5-1 and TRBJ2-1; 10 nucleotides line up with TRBD2. The CDR3 totals 17 residues. Germline V gene sequence: CDR1 SGHRS, CDR2 YFSETQ. V was clipped by 3 bases and J by 0 bases; unmatched bases: 6. The DNA of the CDR3 is TGCGCCAGCAGCTCGACTAGCGGGCTCCCCTCCTACAATGAGCAGTTCTTC. Its translation: CASSSTSGLPSYNEQFF.

This clonotype was seen many times. One junction end disagrees with the germline gene, perhaps due to a read error. The genes are TRBV20-1 and TRBJ2-7; maybe TRBD1 (5 bases). CDR3 size: 12 residues. Germline assignment: CDR1 DFQATT and CDR2 SNEGSKA (reference sequence). In nucleotides, the CDR3 is TGCAGCGCTAGGGGTAACTCCTACGAGCAGTACTTC. It translates to CSARGNSYEQYF.

This clonotype was seen many times. The chain couples TRBV20-1 to TRBJ2-1, with 7 bases matching TRBD1. This CDR3 is built from 11 residues. Per the germline V gene, CDR1 is DFQATT and CDR2 is SNEGSKA (reference sequence). V dropped 6 bases and J dropped 7; count of bases not matched to a gene: 3. The CDR3 DNA sequence: TGCAGTGCCACGACAGGGAATGAGCAGTTCTTC. Its translation: CSATTGNEQFF.

The chain is built from TRBV7-9 and TRBJ2-1; D uncertain. The CDR3 covers 15 residues. V lost 6 bases to trimming and J lost 2 bases, with 14 bases between them. Germline V gene lookup returns CDR1 SEHNR and CDR2 FQNEAQ (reference sequence). Here the CDR3 reads CASSSAQSTYNEQFF. The CDR3 coding sequence is TGTGCCAGCAGTTCAGCCCAAAGCACCTACAATGAGCAGTTCTTC. Full variable domain (rest looked up from reference TRBV7-9 and TRBJ2-1): DTGVSQNPRHKITKRGQNVTFRCDPISEHNRLYWYRQTLGQGPEFLTYFQNEAQLEKSRLLSDRFSAERPKGSFSTLEIQRTEQGDSAMYLCASSSAQSTYNEQFFGPGTRLTVL.

This clonotype was seen at least ten times. The chain recombines TRBV5-6 with TRBJ2-7; D is ambiguous. Trimming cost V 0 bases and J 0 bases, with 13 bases left between them. Germline V gene sequence: CDR1 SGHDT, CDR2 YYEEEE. The CDR3 spans 16 residues. The CDR3 spells CASSLAPALSSYEQYF. The CDR3 coding sequence is TGTGCCAGCAGCTTGGCCCCTGCGCTTAGCTCCTACGAGCAGTACTTC.